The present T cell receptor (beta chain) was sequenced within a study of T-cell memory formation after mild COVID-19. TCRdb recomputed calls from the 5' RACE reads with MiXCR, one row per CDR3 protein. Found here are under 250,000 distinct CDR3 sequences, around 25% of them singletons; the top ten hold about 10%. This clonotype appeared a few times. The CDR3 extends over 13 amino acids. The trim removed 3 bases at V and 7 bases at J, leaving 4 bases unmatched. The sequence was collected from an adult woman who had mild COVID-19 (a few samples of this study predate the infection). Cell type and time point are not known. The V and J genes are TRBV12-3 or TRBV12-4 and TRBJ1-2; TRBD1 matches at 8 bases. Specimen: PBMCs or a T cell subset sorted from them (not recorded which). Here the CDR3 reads CASSFQGAVGYTF. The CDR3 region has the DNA TGTGCCAGCAGTTTTCAGGGGGCGGTTGGCTACACCTTC.